A single count supports the clone carrying this T cell receptor beta chain. As yet, its antigen is unknown. Cryopreserved PBMCs yielded approximately 2 micrograms of genomic DNA for TCR beta libraries. The V end was cut by 5 bases, the J end by 0 bases, with 14 bases between. Germline assignment: CDR1 MDHEN and CDR2 SYDVKM. This CDR3 contains 16 residues. The sample comes from a study of cytotoxic CD8 clonotypes in ibrutinib-treated CLL. Study-wide context: Median treatment time before response sampling was 12 months, range 6 to 36. Mean yields were about 260,000 productive templates and under 100,000 productive rearrangements per sample.

Clones were sequenced by immunoSEQ multiplex PCR, and TCRdb holds only the in-frame ones, with some missing. This sample yields about 120,000 clones, of which about 58% are seen a single time; 35% to 40% belongs to the top ten. Whole-study findings and limits: Patients had baseline clonality above age-matched healthy donors, and this clonality moved with circulating CD8+ T-cell counts.

The gene calls are TRBV28 and TRBJ1-3, with D possibly TRBD1 on 6 matching bases. The receptor was isolated from a human donor with chronic lymphocytic leukemia. The specimen comprised PBMCs, sampled after 24 months of ibrutinib treatment. The CDR3 sequence is CASSANRVRSGNTIYF. The CDR3 region has the DNA TGTGCCAGCAGTGCGAACAGGGTCCGCTCTGGAAACACCATATATTTT.